This T cell receptor beta chain was recovered during a study of cytomegalovirus exposure and HLA in healthy donors. Whole-study results and caveats: TCR beta chain V- and J-gene trimming was linked, in a later analysis, to a missense variant in DCLRE1C. Among TCR beta chains of equal frequency, HLA-associated ones were more clonally expanded in a later analysis.

This CDR3 has 14 amino acids. V was clipped by 5 bases and J by 6 bases; unmatched bases: 4. Per germline, CDR1 WSHSY and CDR2 SAAADI. Researchers ran the PCR with 60 Vbeta and 13 Jbeta primers. Assay used: immunoSEQ multiplex PCR; TCRdb lists only in-frame clones, some missing. The sample contains 100,000 to 150,000 clones, roughly 88% of which appear only once. Comments on this clone: The target antigen is unknown.

This chain joins TRBV10-2 and TRBJ1-4; 9 nucleotides line up with TRBD1. Sequencing was performed on PBMCs. The receptor comes from a man aged 45-60 years in good health and CMV-seronegative. This chain's CDR3 is CASSSTGGDEKLFF. Written as DNA, the CDR3 is TGCGCCAGCAGTTCGACAGGGGGGGATGAAAAACTGTTTTTT.